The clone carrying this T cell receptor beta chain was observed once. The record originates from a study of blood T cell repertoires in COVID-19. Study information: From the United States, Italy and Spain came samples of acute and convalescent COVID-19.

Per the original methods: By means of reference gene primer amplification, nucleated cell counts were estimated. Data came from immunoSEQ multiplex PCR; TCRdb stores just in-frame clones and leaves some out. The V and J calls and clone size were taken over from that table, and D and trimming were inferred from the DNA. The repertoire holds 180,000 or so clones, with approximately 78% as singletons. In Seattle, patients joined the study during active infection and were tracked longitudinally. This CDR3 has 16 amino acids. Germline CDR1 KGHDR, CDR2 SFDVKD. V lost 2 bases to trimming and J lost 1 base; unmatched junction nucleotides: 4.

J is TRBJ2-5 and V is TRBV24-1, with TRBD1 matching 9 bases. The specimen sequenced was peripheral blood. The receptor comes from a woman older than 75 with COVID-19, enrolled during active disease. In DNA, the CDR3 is TGTGCCACCAGTGATTCCGTGACAGGGGGCCAAGAGACCCAGTACTTC. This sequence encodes CATSDSVTGGQETQYF.